These 7 T cell receptor beta chains share one sample of origin, sequenced in a study of OX40 agonist ivuxolimab in advanced cancers. Assay: immunoSEQ multiplex PCR; the TCRdb copy retains only in-frame clones and omits some. Of about 19,000 clones listed, about 89% are singletons. Sequencing was performed on CD4+ or CD8+ T cells sorted from blood, taken in a trial of the OX40 agonist ivuxolimab. These TCRs come from an adult with an advanced solid tumor such as melanoma, head and neck, liver or kidney cancer.

The chain links TRBV4-1 to TRBJ2-1, with 7 bases aligning to TRBD2. Germline trimming cut 0 bases from V and 3 bases from J; bases unmatched to any gene: 8. The CDR3 loop spans 17 amino acids. The germline V gene has CDR1 MGHRA and CDR2 YSYEKL. CDR3 DNA sequence: TGCGCCAGCAGCCAAGATGAGCCTAGCGGAATCTACAATGAGCAGTTCTTC. As protein: CASSQDEPSGIYNEQFF.

This chain connects TRBV5-1 to TRBJ2-7; possible D gene TRBD2, 5 bases. CDR1 and CDR2 from the germline V gene are SGHRS and YFSETQ. This CDR3 spans 13 amino acids. Trimming shortened V by 4 bases and J by 4 bases, and 12 bases separated the two germline ends. CDR3 region: CASSLGVLYEQYF. CDR3 coding DNA: TGCGCCAGCAGCCTGGGAGTCCTATACGAGCAGTACTTC.

CDR3 in DNA: TGTGCCAGCACCTATAGAGAGACCCAGTACTTC. It is translated as CASTYRETQYF. The rearrangement uses TRBV6-5 and TRBJ2-5, with no clear D. The CDR3 extends over 11 amino acids. Germline-derived CDR1 and CDR2 are MNHEY and SVGAGI. Trimming left V 7 bases short and J 4 bases short, with 7 bases between.

The J gene is TRBJ2-7, the V gene TRBV27, with D possibly TRBD2 on 6 matching bases. The CDR3 spans 15 residues. Trimming removed 2 bases at V and 6 bases at J, with 17 bases between. Germline V gene sequence: CDR1 MNHEY, CDR2 SMNVEV (reference sequence). CDR3 sequence (DNA): TGTGCCAGCAGTTTAATCGGGGACTCGGGCCTCGAGCAGTACTTC. Protein product: CASSLIGDSGLEQYF.

The chain recombines TRBV5-4 with TRBJ2-6; D ambiguous. Trimming stripped 1 base from V and 0 bases from J, with 5 bases between. The germline V gene has CDR1 SGHNT and CDR2 YYREEE (reference sequence). This CDR3 spans 15 amino acids. The CDR3 sequence is CASSLISSGANVLTF. The CDR3 bases are TGTGCCAGCAGCTTGATCTCCTCTGGGGCCAACGTCCTGACTTTC.

This chain joins TRBV11-3 and TRBJ2-1; D is perhaps TRBD2 (6 bases). CDR1 is SGHNT, CDR2 YENEEA, per germline. Trimming pared 5 bases from V and 7 bases from J, leaving 18 bases between. The CDR3 is 15 amino acids. As DNA, the CDR3 is TGTGCCAGCAGCAAGGCACTAGGGGCGGGGAATGAGCAGTTCTTC. The encoded protein is CASSKALGAGNEQFF.

The genes are TRBV15 and TRBJ2-5; D tentatively reads TRBD1 or TRBD2 (6 bases each). Trimming removed 0 bases at V and 6 bases at J, with 20 bases between. Germline lookup yields CDR1 LNHNV and CDR2 YYDKDF (reference sequence). The CDR3 is 17 amino acids. CDR3 nucleotides: TGTGCCACCAGCAGAGAGGGGGGCCCGGGCCCCGGTCAGACCCAGTACTTC. This sequence encodes CATSREGGPGPGQTQYF.